This T cell receptor (beta chain) is drawn from a study of OX40 agonist ivuxolimab in advanced cancers. CDR3 length: 14 residues. Trimming stripped 5 bases from V and 2 bases from J, with 10 bases between. Germline CDR1 reads LNHNV; CDR2 reads YYDKDF (reference sequence). Using immunoSEQ multiplex PCR, the repertoire was profiled, and TCRdb retains in-frame clones only, with some absent. The sample comprises 71,000 or so clones, around 80% of which are singletons, and around 8.2% rests with the top ten. V is TRBV15 and J is TRBJ1-3; D unclear. This specimen consisted of CD4+ or CD8+ T cells sorted from blood, obtained in a trial of the OX40 agonist ivuxolimab. The origin of this receptor is an adult with an advanced solid tumor such as melanoma, head and neck, liver or kidney cancer. The CDR3 DNA is TGTGCCACCAGCCCCACGACACCTGGAAACACCATATATTTT. Amino acid sequence: CATSPTTPGNTIYF.